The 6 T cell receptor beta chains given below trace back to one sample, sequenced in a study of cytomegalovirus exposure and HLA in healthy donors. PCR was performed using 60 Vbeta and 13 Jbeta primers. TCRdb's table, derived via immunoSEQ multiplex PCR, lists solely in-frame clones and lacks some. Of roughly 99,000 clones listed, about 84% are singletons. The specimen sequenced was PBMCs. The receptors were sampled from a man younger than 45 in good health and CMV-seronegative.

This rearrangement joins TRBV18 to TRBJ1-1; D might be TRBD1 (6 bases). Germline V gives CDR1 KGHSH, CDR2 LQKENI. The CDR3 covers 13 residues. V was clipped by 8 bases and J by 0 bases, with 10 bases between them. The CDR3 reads CASRGGMNTEAFF. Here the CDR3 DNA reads TGTGCCAGCCGAGGGGGAATGAACACTGAAGCTTTCTTT.

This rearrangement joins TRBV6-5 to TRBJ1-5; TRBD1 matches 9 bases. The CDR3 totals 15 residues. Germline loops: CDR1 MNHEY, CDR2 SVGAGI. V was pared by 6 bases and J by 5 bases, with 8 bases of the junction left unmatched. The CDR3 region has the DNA TGTGCCAGCAGCCAGGACAGGGGTCTCCATCAGCCCCAGCATTTT. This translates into CASSQDRGLHQPQHF.

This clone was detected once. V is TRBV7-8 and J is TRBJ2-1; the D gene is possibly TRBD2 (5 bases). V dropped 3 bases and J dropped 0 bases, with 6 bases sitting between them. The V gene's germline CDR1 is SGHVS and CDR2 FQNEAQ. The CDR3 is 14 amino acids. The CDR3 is CASSFRGSYNEQFF. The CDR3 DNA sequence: TGTGCCAGCAGCTTCCGGGGCTCCTACAATGAGCAGTTCTTC.

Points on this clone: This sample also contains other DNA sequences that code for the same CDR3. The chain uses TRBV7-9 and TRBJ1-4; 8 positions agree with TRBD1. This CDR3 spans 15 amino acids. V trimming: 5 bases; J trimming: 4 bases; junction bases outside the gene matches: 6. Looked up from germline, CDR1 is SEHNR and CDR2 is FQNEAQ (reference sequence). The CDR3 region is CASSPGQGSNEKLFF. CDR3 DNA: TGTGCCAGCAGCCCCGGACAGGGCAGTAATGAAAAACTGTTTTTT.

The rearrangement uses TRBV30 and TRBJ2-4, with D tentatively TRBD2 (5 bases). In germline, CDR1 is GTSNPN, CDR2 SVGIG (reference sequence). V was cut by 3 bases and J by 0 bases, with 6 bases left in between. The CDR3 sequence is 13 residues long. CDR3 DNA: TGTGCCTGGAGAGGACTAGCCAAAAACATTCAGTACTTC. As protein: CAWRGLAKNIQYF. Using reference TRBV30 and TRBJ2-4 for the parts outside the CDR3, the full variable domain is SQTIHQWPATLVQPVGSPLSLECTVEGTSNPNLYWYRQAAGRGLQLLFYSVGIGQISSEVPQNLSASRPQDRQFILSSKKLLLSDSGFYLCAWRGLAKNIQYFGAGTRLSVL.

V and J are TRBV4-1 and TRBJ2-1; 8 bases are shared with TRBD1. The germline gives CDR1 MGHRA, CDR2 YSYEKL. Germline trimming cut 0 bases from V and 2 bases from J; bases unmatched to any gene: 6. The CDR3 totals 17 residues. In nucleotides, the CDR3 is TGCGCCAGCAGCCAAGATCGGCAGGGGGCTGCCTACAATGAGCAGTTCTTC. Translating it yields CASSQDRQGAAYNEQFF.